The table lists the clone carrying this T cell receptor (beta chain) with a few counts. The sample is drawn from a study of T cells in Graves' hyperthyroidism and ophthalmopathy. Amplified TCR beta CDR3 regions derived from RNA transcripts. Carried out on the TCR CDR3, a first-round RT-PCR used the HTBI primer set. In TCRdb, the multiplex PCR reads were re-called with MiXCR into one record per CDR3 protein. Found here are 600,000 to 850,000 distinct CDR3 sequences, roughly a sixth of them singletons; the top ten hold around 15%. PBMCs were obtained from 9 to 10 ml fresh peripheral blood. There are 13 residues in the CDR3. V was trimmed by 4 bases and J by 7 bases, leaving 13 bases between them. Germline values: CDR1 MNHNS, CDR2 SASEGT.

This clonotype originated in a woman between 50 and 59 years old with Graves' hyperthyroidism that later progressed to Graves' ophthalmopathy. The sequenced material came from blood. The chain links TRBV6-1 to TRBJ1-2, with a possible D match to TRBD1 (5 bases). In DNA, the CDR3 is TGTGCCAGCAGTGTCTATCAGGGTTTTGGCTACACCTTC. It yields the protein CASSVYQGFGYTF.